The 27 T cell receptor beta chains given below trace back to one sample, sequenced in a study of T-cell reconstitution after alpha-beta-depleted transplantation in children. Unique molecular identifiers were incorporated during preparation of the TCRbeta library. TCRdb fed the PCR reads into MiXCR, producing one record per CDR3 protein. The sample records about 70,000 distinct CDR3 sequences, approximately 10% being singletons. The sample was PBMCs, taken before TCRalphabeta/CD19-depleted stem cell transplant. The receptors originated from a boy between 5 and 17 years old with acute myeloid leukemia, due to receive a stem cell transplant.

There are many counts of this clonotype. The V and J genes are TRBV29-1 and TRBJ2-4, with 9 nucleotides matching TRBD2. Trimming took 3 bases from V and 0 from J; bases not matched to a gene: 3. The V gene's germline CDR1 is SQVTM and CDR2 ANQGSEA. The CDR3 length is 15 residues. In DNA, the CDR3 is TGCAGCGTTGAGGTAGCGGGGGTAGCCAAAAACATTCAGTACTTC. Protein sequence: CSVEVAGVAKNIQYF.

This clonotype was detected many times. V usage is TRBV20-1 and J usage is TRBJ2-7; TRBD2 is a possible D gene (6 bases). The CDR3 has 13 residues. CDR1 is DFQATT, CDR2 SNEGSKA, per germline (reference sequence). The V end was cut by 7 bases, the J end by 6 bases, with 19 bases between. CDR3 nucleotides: TGCAGTGTTCGGGACGGGGGAATGGGCGAGCAGTACTTC. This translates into CSVRDGGMGEQYF.

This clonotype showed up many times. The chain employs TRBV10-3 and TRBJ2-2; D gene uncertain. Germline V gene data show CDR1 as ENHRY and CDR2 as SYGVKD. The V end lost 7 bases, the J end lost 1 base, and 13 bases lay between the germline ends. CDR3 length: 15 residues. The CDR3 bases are TGTGCCATCACCCCGAACGTCCAGAACACCGGGGAGCTGTTTTTT. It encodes CAITPNVQNTGELFF.

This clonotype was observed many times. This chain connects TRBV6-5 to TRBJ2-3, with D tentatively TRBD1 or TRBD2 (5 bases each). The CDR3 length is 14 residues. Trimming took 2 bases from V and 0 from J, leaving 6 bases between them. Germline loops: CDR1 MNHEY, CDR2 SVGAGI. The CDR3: CASSYRDSTDTQYF. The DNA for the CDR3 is TGTGCCAGCAGTTACAGGGACAGCACAGATACGCAGTATTTT.

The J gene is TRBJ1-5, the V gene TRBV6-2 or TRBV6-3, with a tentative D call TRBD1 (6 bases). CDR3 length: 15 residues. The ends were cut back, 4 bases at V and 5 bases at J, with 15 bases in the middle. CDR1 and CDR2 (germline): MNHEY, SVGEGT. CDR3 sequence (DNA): TGTGCCAGCAGTTGGACACAGGGTTCCCATCAGCCCCAGCATTTT. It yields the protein CASSWTQGSHQPQHF.

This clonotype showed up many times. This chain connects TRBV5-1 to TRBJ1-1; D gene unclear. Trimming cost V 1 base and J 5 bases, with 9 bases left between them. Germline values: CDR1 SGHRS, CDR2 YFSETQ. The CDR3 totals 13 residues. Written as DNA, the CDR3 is TGCGCCAGCAGCTTGAAGTCTGGGACTGAAGCTTTCTTT. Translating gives CASSLKSGTEAFF.

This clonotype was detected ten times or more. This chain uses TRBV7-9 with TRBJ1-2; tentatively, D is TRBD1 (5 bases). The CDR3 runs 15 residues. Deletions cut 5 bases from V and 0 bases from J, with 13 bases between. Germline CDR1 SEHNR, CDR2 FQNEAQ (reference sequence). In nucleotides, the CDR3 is TGTGCCAGCAGCGCGAGACAGAGAACTAACTATGGCTACACCTTC. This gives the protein CASSARQRTNYGYTF.

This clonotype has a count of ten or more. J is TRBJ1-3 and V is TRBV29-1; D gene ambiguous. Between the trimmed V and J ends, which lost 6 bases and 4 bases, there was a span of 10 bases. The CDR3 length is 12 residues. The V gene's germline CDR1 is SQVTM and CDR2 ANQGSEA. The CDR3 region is CSVAPTGNTIYF. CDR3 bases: TGCAGCGTCGCTCCGACCGGAAACACCATATATTTT.

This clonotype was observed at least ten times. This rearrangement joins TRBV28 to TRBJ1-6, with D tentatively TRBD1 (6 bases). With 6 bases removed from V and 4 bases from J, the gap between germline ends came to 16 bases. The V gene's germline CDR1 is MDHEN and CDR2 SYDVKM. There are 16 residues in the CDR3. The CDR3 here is CASSSGTLLYNSPLHF. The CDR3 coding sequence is TGTGCCAGCAGCTCAGGGACACTTCTTTATAATTCACCCCTCCACTTT.

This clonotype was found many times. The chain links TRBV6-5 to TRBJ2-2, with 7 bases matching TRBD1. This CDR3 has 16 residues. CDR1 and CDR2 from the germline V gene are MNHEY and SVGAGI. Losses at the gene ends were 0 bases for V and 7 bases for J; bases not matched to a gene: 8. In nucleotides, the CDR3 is TGTGCCAGCAGTTACTCGAAAGGGGGCGCAATCGGGGAGCTGTTTTTT. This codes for CASSYSKGGAIGELFF.

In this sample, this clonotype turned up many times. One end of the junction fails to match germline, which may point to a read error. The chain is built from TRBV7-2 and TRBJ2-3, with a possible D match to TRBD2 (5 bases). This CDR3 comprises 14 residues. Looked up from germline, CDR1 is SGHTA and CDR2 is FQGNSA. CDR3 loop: CASSLAGSKDTQYF. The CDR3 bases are TGTGCCAGCAGCTTAGCGGGGAGCAAAGATACGCAGTATTTT.

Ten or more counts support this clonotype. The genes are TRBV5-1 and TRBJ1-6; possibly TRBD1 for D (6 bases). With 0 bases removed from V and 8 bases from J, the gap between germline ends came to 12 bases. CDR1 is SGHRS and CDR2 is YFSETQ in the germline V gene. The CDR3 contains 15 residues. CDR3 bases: TGCGCCAGCAGCTTGGGGTCAGGGGTAGATTCACCCCTCCACTTT. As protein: CASSLGSGVDSPLHF.

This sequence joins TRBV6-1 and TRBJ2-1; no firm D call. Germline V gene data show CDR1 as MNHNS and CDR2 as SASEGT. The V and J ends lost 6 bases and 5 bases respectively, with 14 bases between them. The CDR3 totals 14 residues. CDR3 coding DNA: TGTGCCAGCAGCACGGGCTACTTCCACAATGAGCAGTTCTTC. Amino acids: CASSTGYFHNEQFF.

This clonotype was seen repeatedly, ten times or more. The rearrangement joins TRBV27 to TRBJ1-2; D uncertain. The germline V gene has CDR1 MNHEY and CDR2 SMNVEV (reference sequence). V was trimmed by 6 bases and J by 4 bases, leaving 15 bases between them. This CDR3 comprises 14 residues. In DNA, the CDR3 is TGTGCCAGCAGCCCTGGTTCGGCAACCTATGGCTACACCTTC. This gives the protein CASSPGSATYGYTF.

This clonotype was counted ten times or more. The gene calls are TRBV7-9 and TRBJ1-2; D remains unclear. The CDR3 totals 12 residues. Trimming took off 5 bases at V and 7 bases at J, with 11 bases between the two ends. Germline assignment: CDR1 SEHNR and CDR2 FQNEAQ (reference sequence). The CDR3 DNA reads TGTGCCAGCAGCCTACTTCTGGGTGGCTACACCTTC. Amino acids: CASSLLLGGYTF.

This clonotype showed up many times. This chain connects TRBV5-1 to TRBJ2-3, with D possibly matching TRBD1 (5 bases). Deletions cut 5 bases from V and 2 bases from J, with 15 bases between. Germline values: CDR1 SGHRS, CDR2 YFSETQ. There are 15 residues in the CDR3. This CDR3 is CASSETTAYTDTQYF. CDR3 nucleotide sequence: TGCGCCAGCAGTGAAACGACAGCCTACACAGATACGCAGTATTTT.

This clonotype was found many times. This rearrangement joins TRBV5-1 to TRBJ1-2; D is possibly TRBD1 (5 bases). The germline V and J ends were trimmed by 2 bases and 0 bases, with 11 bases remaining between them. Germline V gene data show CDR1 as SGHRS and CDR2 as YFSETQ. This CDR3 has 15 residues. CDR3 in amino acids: CASSLEGTANYGYTF. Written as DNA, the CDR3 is TGCGCCAGCAGCTTAGAAGGGACCGCTAACTATGGCTACACCTTC.

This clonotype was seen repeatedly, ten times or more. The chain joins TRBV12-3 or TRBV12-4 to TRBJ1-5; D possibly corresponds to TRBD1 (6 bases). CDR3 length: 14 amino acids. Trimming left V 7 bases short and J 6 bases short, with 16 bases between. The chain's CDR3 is CASTLQGVGQPQHF. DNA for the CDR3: TGTGCCAGCACCCTACAGGGCGTAGGTCAGCCCCAGCATTTT.

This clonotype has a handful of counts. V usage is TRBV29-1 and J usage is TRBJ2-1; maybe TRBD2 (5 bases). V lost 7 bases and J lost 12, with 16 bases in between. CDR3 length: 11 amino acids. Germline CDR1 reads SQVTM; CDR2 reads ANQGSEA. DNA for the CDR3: TGCAGCGCCCCCGGCGGAGGTGGGCAGTTCTTC. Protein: CSAPGGGGQFF.

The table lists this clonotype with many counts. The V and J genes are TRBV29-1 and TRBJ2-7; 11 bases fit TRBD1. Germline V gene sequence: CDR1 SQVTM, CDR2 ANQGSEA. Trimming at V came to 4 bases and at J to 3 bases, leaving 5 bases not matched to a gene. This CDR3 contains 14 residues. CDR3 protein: CSVAPGTGGYEQYF. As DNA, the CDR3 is TGCAGCGTTGCCCCCGGGACAGGGGGCTACGAGCAGTACTTC.

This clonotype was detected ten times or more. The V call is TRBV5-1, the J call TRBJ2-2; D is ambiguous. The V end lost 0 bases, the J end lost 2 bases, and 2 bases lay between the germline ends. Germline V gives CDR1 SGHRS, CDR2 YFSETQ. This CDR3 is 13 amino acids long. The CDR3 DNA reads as TGCGCCAGCAGCTTGGACAACACCGGGGAGCTGTTTTTT. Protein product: CASSLDNTGELFF. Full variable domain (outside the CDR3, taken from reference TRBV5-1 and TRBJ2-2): KAGVTQTPRYLIKTRGQQVTLSCSPISGHRSVSWYQQTPGQGLQFLFEYFSETQRNKGNFPGRFSGRQFSNSRSEMNVSTLELGDSALYLCASSLDNTGELFFGEGSRLTVL.

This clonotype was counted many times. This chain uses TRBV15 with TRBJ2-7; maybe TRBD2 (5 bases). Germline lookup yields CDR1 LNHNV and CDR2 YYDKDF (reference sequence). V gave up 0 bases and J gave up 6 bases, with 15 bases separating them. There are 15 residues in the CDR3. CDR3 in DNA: TGTGCCACCAGCAGAGATCTGGCGGCGGGTGCCGAGCAGTACGTC. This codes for CATSRDLAAGAEQYV.

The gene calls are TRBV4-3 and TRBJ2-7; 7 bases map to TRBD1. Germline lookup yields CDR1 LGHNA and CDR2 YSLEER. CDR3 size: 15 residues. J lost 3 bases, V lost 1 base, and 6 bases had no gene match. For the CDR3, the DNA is TGCGCCAGCAGCCAAGCGCCGGGACAGAACTACGAGCAGTACTTC. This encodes CASSQAPGQNYEQYF.

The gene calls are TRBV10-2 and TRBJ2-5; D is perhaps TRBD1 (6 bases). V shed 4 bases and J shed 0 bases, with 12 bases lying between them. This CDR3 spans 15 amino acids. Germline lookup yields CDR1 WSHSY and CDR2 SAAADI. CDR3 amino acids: CASSGPDRYQETQYF. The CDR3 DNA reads TGCGCCAGCAGTGGGCCCGACAGGTACCAAGAGACCCAGTACTTC.

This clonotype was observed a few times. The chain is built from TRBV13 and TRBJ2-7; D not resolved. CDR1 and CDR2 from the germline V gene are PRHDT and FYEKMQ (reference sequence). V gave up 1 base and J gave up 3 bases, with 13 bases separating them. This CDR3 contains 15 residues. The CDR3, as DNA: TGTGCCAGCAGCTTAGAGATTAGGAAGGGCTACGAGCAGTACGTC. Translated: CASSLEIRKGYEQYV.

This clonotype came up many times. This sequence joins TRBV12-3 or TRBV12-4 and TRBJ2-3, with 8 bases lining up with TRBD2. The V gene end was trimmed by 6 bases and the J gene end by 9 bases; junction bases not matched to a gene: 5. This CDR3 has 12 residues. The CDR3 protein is CASRSSGNTQYF. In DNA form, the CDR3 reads TGTGCCAGCAGGAGTAGCGGGAACACGCAGTATTTT.

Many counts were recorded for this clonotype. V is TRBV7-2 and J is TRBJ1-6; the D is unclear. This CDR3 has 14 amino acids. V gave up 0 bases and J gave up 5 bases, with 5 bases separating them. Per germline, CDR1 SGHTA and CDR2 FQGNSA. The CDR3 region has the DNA TGTGCCAGCAGCTTAGCCAATCATAATTCACCCCTCCACTTT. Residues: CASSLANHNSPLHF.